Listed below are T cell receptor beta chains from one sample, sequenced in a study of cytomegalovirus exposure and HLA in healthy donors. Libraries were prepared by immunoSEQ multiplex PCR; TCRdb keeps only in-frame clonotypes and omits some of them. This repertoire shows roughly 150,000 clones, about two thirds found once; its top ten account for approximately 2.3%. Material for sequencing was PBMCs. These receptors all come from a woman aged 55-69 years in good health and CMV-seropositive. The CDR3 runs from the conserved cysteine through the conserved F or W. A D gene is named only where the DNA matches it firmly. For some rows the clone size is stated as once, few or many, or as a class when expanded; others skip it.

j_gene,abundance,v_gene,d_gene,CDR3aa,CDR3nt
TRBJ2-6,.,TRBV18,.,CASSPPGPGANVLTF,TGTGCCAGCTCACCACCGGGGCCTGGGGCCAACGTCCTGACTTTC
TRBJ1-5,once,TRBV10-3,TRBD1,CAISTGQADQPQHF,TGTGCCATCAGTACGGGACAGGCGGATCAGCCCCAGCATTTT
TRBJ1-2,.,TRBV28,.,CASMQGGVSGYTF,TGTGCCAGCATGCAGGGAGGTGTTTCGGGCTACACCTTC
TRBJ1-4,few,TRBV30,.,CASTSGMKEKLFF,TGTGCCTCCACCTCGGGGATGAAGGAAAAACTGTTTTTT
TRBJ2-7,.,TRBV11-2,TRBD1,CASRDRAFNEQYF,TGTGCCAGCCGGGACAGGGCCTTTAACGAGCAGTACTTC
TRBJ2-7,.,TRBV7-8,.,CASSFSETYEQYF,TGTGCCAGCAGCTTTTCGGAGACCTACGAGCAGTACTTC
TRBJ2-7,.,TRBV2,.,CASRHRGQTYEQYF,TGTGCCAGCAGGCATCGTGGGCAGACCTACGAGCAGTACTTC
TRBJ2-2,.,TRBV9,.,CASSRLQGNTGELFF,TGTGCCAGCAGCCGTTTACAGGGTAACACCGGGGAGCTGTTTTTT
TRBJ2-7,.,TRBV5-6,.,CASSNTRSSYEQYF,TGTGCCAGCAGTAATACTAGGAGCTCCTACGAGCAGTACTTC
TRBJ1-2,.,TRBV28,.,CASSLTGNYGYTF,TGTGCCAGCAGTTTAACAGGGAACTATGGCTACACCTTC
TRBJ1-1,once,TRBV11-2,.,CASSLGAGNTEAFF,TGTGCCAGCAGCTTAGGGGCAGGGAACACTGAAGCTTTCTTT
TRBJ2-3,.,TRBV5-1,TRBD2,CASGAGGGDTQYF,TGCGCCAGCGGAGCGGGAGGAGGTGATACGCAGTATTTT
TRBJ1-2,.,TRBV7-9,TRBD1,CASRLGQGEGYTF,TGTGCCAGCAGATTGGGACAGGGAGAGGGCTACACCTTC
TRBJ1-1,.,TRBV5-1,.,CASSLPPSYEAFF,TGCGCCAGCAGCTTGCCCCCCAGTTATGAAGCTTTCTTT
TRBJ2-5,.,TRBV14,TRBD2,CASSLGLATMGETQYF,TGTGCCAGCAGCCTGGGACTAGCGACTATGGGGGAGACCCAGTACTTC
TRBJ2-7,few,TRBV6-6,TRBD2,CASSNDGLAGNEQYF,TGTGCCAGCAGCAACGACGGACTAGCGGGAAATGAGCAGTACTTC
TRBJ1-1,once,TRBV5-1,TRBD1,CASSWRQGEANTEAFF,TGCGCCAGCAGCTGGAGACAGGGGGAGGCGAACACTGAAGCTTTCTTT
TRBJ1-2,.,TRBV2,.,CASSSGLEGYTF,TGTGCCAGCAGTTCAGGGCTGGAAGGCTACACCTTC
TRBJ1-2,once,TRBV6-1,TRBD1,CASSEDGTGTGYTF,TGTGCCAGCAGTGAGGATGGGACAGGGACTGGCTACACCTTC
TRBJ2-3,.,TRBV7-6,TRBD2,CASSTGTSVRTDTQYF,TGTGCCAGCAGCACCGGGACTAGCGTTCGGACAGATACGCAGTATTTT
TRBJ1-1,.,TRBV25-1,.,CASSELAGNTETFF,TGTGCCAGCAGTGAGTTAGCCGGGAACACTGAAACTTTCTTT
TRBJ2-1,.,TRBV6-5,TRBD2,CASIDTSAGNEQFF,TGTGCCAGCATCGATACTAGCGCGGGGAATGAGCAGTTCTTC
TRBJ2-4,once,TRBV25-1,TRBD2,CASSETSGRGNIQYF,TGTGCCAGCAGTGAAACTAGCGGGAGGGGAAACATTCAGTACTTC
TRBJ1-1,.,TRBV11-2,TRBD1,CASSLSQGARTEAFF,TGTGCCAGCAGCTTATCACAGGGGGCGCGGACTGAAGCTTTCTTT
TRBJ2-1,.,TRBV27,TRBD2,CASSRTSGSSYNEQFF,TGTGCCAGCAGTCGGACTAGCGGGAGTTCCTACAATGAGCAGTTCTTC
TRBJ2-5,.,TRBV2,TRBD2,CASRAGGQETQYF,TGTGCCAGCAGGGCGGGAGGGCAAGAGACCCAGTACTTC
TRBJ1-1,.,TRBV27,.,CASRAGNTEAFF,TGTGCCAGCAGGGCGGGGAACACTGAAGCTTTCTTT
TRBJ1-1,.,TRBV2,.,CASRLQGLNTEAFF,TGTGCCAGCAGGCTCCAGGGATTAAACACTGAAGCTTTCTTT
TRBJ2-3,.,TRBV19,.,CASSIVARGTDTQYF,TGTGCCAGTAGTATAGTGGCCAGGGGCACAGATACGCAGTATTTT
TRBJ1-4,.,TRBV28,TRBD1,CASRPTGERTNEKLFF,TGTGCCAGCAGGCCCACAGGGGAGCGGACTAATGAAAAACTGTTTTTT
TRBJ2-5,once,TRBV4-1,TRBD1,CASSRQGSQETQYF,TGCGCCAGCAGCAGACAGGGGTCCCAAGAGACCCAGTACTTC
TRBJ2-5,.,TRBV10-3,TRBD1,CAIRGQSETQYF,TGTGCCATCAGGGGACAGTCGGAGACCCAGTACTTC
TRBJ2-7,.,TRBV28,.,CASSRGGAVHEQYF,TGTGCCAGCAGTAGGGGGGGCGCGGTCCACGAGCAGTACTTC
TRBJ1-2,.,TRBV5-1,.,CASSLYVEVADGYTF,TGCGCCAGCAGCTTGTATGTAGAGGTTGCGGATGGCTACACCTTC
TRBJ2-1,few,TRBV5-1,TRBD2,CASSTGTSGSVYEQFF,TGCGCCAGCAGCACTGGGACTAGCGGGAGCGTCTATGAGCAGTTCTTC
TRBJ2-7,.,TRBV19,.,CASSEGSKYEQYF,TGTGCCAGTAGTGAGGGAAGTAAGTACGAGCAGTACTTC
TRBJ2-2,once,TRBV5-1,TRBD1,CASSPQGVETGELFF,TGCGCCAGCAGCCCCCAGGGGGTTGAGACCGGGGAGCTGTTTTTT
TRBJ1-2,.,TRBV2,.,CASSDRRANYGYTF,TGTGCCAGCAGTGATCGCAGGGCGAACTATGGCTACACCTTC
TRBJ1-2,few,TRBV2,.,CASSGQQYYGYTF,TGTGCCAGCAGTGGTCAACAGTACTATGGCTACACCTTC
TRBJ1-5,.,TRBV7-2,.,CASSPTSSGGNQPQHF,TGTGCCAGCAGCCCCACATCGTCGGGTGGCAATCAGCCCCAGCATTTT
TRBJ1-2,.,TRBV5-4,TRBD1,CVTTGGLGGYTF,TGTGTCACGACAGGGGGCTTAGGTGGCTACACCTTC